The sequence of this T cell receptor (beta chain) was determined in a study of blood T cell repertoires in COVID-19. Study in general: Samples taken during acute and convalescent COVID-19 were collected in the United States, Italy and Spain. PBMCs, B-cell-depleted T cells, or T cells provided the cDNA or gDNA that made up the material.

Seattle participants joined during active infection and were tracked over time. This CDR3 has 14 residues. Methods used by the authors: It was from reference gene primer amplification that nucleated cell counts were estimated. Data came from immunoSEQ multiplex PCR; TCRdb stores just in-frame clones and leaves some out. V and J calls and clone size are copied from that table; D and trimming were computed from the DNA. Altogether 250,000 to 350,000 clones are present, approximately 84% being singletons, with the ten largest covering almost 1.5%. Sequenced: peripheral blood. The clonotype originates from a human donor with COVID-19, enrolled during active disease. The donor label of this sample is uncertain. V gene TRBV1 combines with J gene TRBJ2-1; the tabulated D call, TRBD2, remains unverified against the DNA. TRBV1 is a pseudogene segment. The DNA for the CDR3 is TGCACCAGCAGCCCGGGTCGGCCCCACAATGAGCAGTTCTTC. It translates to CTSSPGRPHNEQFF.